This passage covers 32 T cell receptor beta chains from one sample sequenced in a study of graft-versus-host responses after intestinal transplantation. The antigens of these receptors remain unknown. Clones were read by immunoSEQ multiplex PCR, and TCRdb kept only the in-frame ones, dropping some. The sample lists nearly 90,000 clones; 80% to 85% were seen once. The input for sequencing was unstimulated CD8+ T cells sorted from spleen or lymph node cells, taken before intestinal transplant. All receptors come from a human donor who received an intestinal transplant.

The chain joins TRBV5-1 to TRBJ1-1, with TRBD1 as a possible D gene (5 bases). Trimming stripped 2 bases from V and 7 bases from J, with 6 bases between. The germline V gene has CDR1 SGHRS and CDR2 YFSETQ. The CDR3 totals 11 residues. CDR3 DNA: TGCGCCAGCAGCTTAACAGGTGAAGCTTTCTTT. It translates to CASSLTGEAFF.

The chain has TRBV2 and TRBJ2-1, with a weak D call TRBD2 (5 bases). Germline-derived CDR1 and CDR2 are SNHLY and FYNNEI. The V gene lost 5 bases and the J gene lost 7 bases, with 15 bases spanning the gap. This CDR3 has 14 residues. DNA of the CDR3: TGTGCCAGCAGTTGGGAACGGGGTAGGAATGAGCAGTTCTTC. It translates to CASSWERGRNEQFF.

The chain recombines TRBV11-2 with TRBJ2-4; a possible D gene is TRBD1 (6 bases). V lost 0 bases and J lost 8, with 11 bases in between. From germline, CDR1 is SGHAT and CDR2 FQNNGV. The CDR3 is made up of 14 amino acids. The CDR3 region is CASSLEGAGDIQYF. The CDR3 DNA follows: TGTGCCAGCAGCTTAGAGGGGGCAGGGGACATTCAGTACTTC.

The sample holds one count of this clone. The chain couples TRBV6-6 to TRBJ2-5; D is unclear. Trimming removed 5 bases from V and 5 bases from J, with 12 bases in between. CDR3 length equals 13 residues. Germline V gene data show CDR1 as MNHNY and CDR2 as SVGAGI (reference sequence). DNA of the CDR3: TGTGCCAGCAGTACCCCGGGTGGGGAGACCCAGTACTTC. Amino acids: CASSTPGGETQYF.

The V gene is TRBV18, the J gene TRBJ1-2; D is undetermined. Germline values: CDR1 KGHSH, CDR2 LQKENI. The CDR3 loop spans 13 amino acids. Trimming removed 3 bases at V and 4 bases at J, with 9 bases between. Here the CDR3 reads CASSPNHFYGYTF. CDR3 coding DNA: TGTGCCAGCTCACCCAATCATTTCTATGGCTACACCTTC.

This chain joins TRBV6-6 and TRBJ2-1; 10 bases are shared with TRBD2. From germline, CDR1 is MNHNY and CDR2 SVGAGI (reference sequence). With V trimmed by 2 bases and J by 10 bases, 8 bases remained unmatched. The CDR3 extends over 15 amino acids. The CDR3 bases are TGTGCCAGCAGTTACGTTAGCGGGGGGAATAGGGAGCAGTTCTTC. This codes for CASSYVSGGNREQFF.

The rearrangement joins TRBV10-3 to TRBJ1-1; unclear D gene. CDR3 size: 12 residues. Germline CDR1 ENHRY, CDR2 SYGVKD. V was pared by 1 base and J by 4 bases, with 4 bases between. The CDR3 DNA follows: TGTGCCATCAGTGAGTGGGTCACTGAAGCTTTCTTT. Translating gives CAISEWVTEAFF.

The rearrangement links TRBV11-2 to TRBJ2-3; TRBD2 aligns across 7 bases. The CDR3 runs to 17 residues. The trim removed 4 bases at V and 1 base at J, leaving 11 bases unmatched. The germline CDR1 and CDR2 sequences are SGHAT and FQNNGV. CDR3 coding DNA: TGTGCCAGCAGCTATCCTCCCGGGCTAGCGGGCACAGATACGCAGTATTTT. It is translated as CASSYPPGLAGTDTQYF. Based on the CDR3 plus reference TRBV11-2 and TRBJ2-3, the full variable domain is EAGVAQSPRYKIIEKRQSVAFWCNPISGHATLYWYQQILGQGPKLLIQFQNNGVVDDSQLPKDRFSAERLKGVDSTLKIQPAKLEDSAVYLCASSYPPGLAGTDTQYFGPGTRLTVL.

This clone was seen only once. The chain recombines TRBV4-1 with TRBJ1-5; D is ambiguous. There are 16 residues in the CDR3. Germline CDR1 and CDR2: MGHRA and YSYEKL. V gave up 1 base and J gave up 7 bases, with 17 bases separating them. The CDR3 nucleotides are TGCGCCAGCAGCCAAGTAGTGGGAGGGTCCGGGCAGCCCCAGCATTTT. Protein: CASSQVVGGSGQPQHF.

J is TRBJ2-7 and V is TRBV28, with TRBD2 as a possible D gene (6 bases). This CDR3 spans 15 amino acids. The V and J ends lost 3 bases and 3 bases respectively, with 15 bases between them. Germline CDR1 is MDHEN and CDR2 is SYDVKM. The DNA of the CDR3 is TGTGCCAGCAGTTTTTCCTTCGCTAGCGACTACGAGCAGTACTTC. It encodes CASSFSFASDYEQYF. The variable domain in full, with the rest retrieved from reference TRBV28 and TRBJ2-7, is DVKVTQSSRYLVKRTGEKVFLECVQDMDHENMFWYRQDPGLGLRLIYFSYDVKMKEKGDIPEGYSVSREKKERFSLILESASTNQTSMYLCASSFSFASDYEQYFGPGTRLTVT.

This clone was seen only once. This CDR3 reads CASSQLRTSGDNEQFF. CDR3 DNA: TGTGCCAGCAGCCAACTGAGGACTAGCGGGGACAATGAGCAGTTCTTC. The J gene is TRBJ2-1, the V gene TRBV4-2; 12 nucleotides agree with TRBD2. This CDR3 has 16 amino acids. Germline V gives CDR1 LGHNA, CDR2 YNFKEQ. V was clipped by 2 bases and J by 5 bases; unmatched bases: 4.

This clone was counted only a few times. The V and J genes are TRBV2 and TRBJ2-7; no definite D call. CDR3 length: 15 amino acids. V was trimmed by 1 base and J by 0 bases, leaving 10 bases between them. The germline V gene has CDR1 SNHLY and CDR2 FYNNEI. The CDR3 here is CASSEVGITSYEQYF. The CDR3 DNA reads as TGTGCCAGCAGTGAAGTGGGGATAACCTCCTACGAGCAGTACTTC. The whole variable domain, remainder taken from reference TRBV2 and TRBJ2-7, is EPEVTQTPSHQVTQMGQEVILRCVPISNHLYFYWYRQILGQKVEFLVSFYNNEISEKSEIFDDQFSVERPDGSNFTLKIRSTKLEDSAMYFCASSEVGITSYEQYFGPGTRLTVT.

The rearrangement links TRBV6-5 to TRBJ2-2; no definite D call. The CDR3 has 14 residues. The germline V gene has CDR1 MNHEY and CDR2 SVGAGI. Between the trimmed V and J ends, which lost 6 bases and 8 bases, there was a span of 16 bases. CDR3 DNA: TGTGCCAGCAGCCTCCCTCCGGCCGGGGGGGAGCTGTTTTTT. This codes for CASSLPPAGGELFF.

V is TRBV6-1 and J is TRBJ1-5, with TRBD1 identical over 8 bases. The trim removed 6 bases at V and 5 bases at J, leaving 9 bases unmatched. The CDR3 is 15 amino acids. The germline CDR1 and CDR2 sequences are MNHNS and SASEGT. The CDR3 here is CASRAKDRVDQPQHF. As DNA, the CDR3 is TGTGCCAGCAGGGCTAAGGACAGGGTAGATCAGCCCCAGCATTTT.

The chain employs TRBV10-3 and TRBJ1-6; D might be TRBD1 (6 bases). In germline, CDR1 is ENHRY, CDR2 SYGVKD. V lost 7 bases to trimming and J lost 7 bases, with 14 bases between them. This CDR3 has 14 amino acids. This CDR3 is CAITRTEGNSPLHF. The DNA for the CDR3 is TGTGCCATCACCAGGACAGAGGGGAATTCACCCCTCCACTTT.

The rearrangement links TRBV19 to TRBJ2-5; D is tentatively TRBD1 or TRBD2 (5 bases each). In germline, CDR1 is LNHDA, CDR2 SQIVND (reference sequence). Trimming stripped 6 bases from V and 2 bases from J, with 19 bases between. The CDR3 spans 16 residues. The CDR3 nucleotides read TGTGCCAGTAGGAAAACAGCAGGGAGTGGACAAGAGACCCAGTACTTC. Its translation: CASRKTAGSGQETQYF.

The sample holds one count of this clone. V is TRBV6-8 and J is TRBJ2-4; D is ambiguous. This CDR3 contains 12 residues. Looked up from germline, CDR1 is MNHGY and CDR2 is SAAAGT. Trimming removed 7 bases from V and 3 bases from J, with 7 bases in between. In DNA form, the CDR3 reads TGTGCCAGCATAACGGGCAAAAACATTCAGTACTTC. Translated, it gives CASITGKNIQYF.

The V call is TRBV5-6, the J call TRBJ2-7, with no clear D. The CDR3 extends over 14 amino acids. Trimming left V 4 bases short and J 2 bases short, with 13 bases between. Germline values: CDR1 SGHDT, CDR2 YYEEEE. The CDR3 DNA reads TGTGCCAGCAGCGTCTTAGCCCCTGCCTACGAGCAGTACTTC. Translation: CASSVLAPAYEQYF. Looking up the rest from reference TRBV5-6 and TRBJ2-7 gives the full variable domain: DAGVTQSPTHLIKTRGQQVTLRCSPKSGHDTVSWYQQALGQGPQFIFQYYEEEERQRGNFPDRFSGHQFPNYSSELNVNALLLGDSALYLCASSVLAPAYEQYFGPGTRLTVT.

The gene calls are TRBV7-8 and TRBJ2-5; TRBD1 agrees at 7 bases. The tail of the sequence fits TRBJ2-7 better, so the J call may be wrong. CDR1 and CDR2 (germline): SGHVS, FQNEAQ. This CDR3 comprises 14 residues. CDR3 region: CASTHDRAYYEQYF. The DNA for the CDR3 is TGTGCCAGCACCCACGACAGGGCCTACTACGAGCAGTACTTC.

This chain uses TRBV29-1 with TRBJ2-7; D remains unclear. V gave up 0 bases and J gave up 10 bases, with 13 bases separating them. Germline V gene lookup returns CDR1 SQVTM and CDR2 ANQGSEA. The length of the CDR3 is 12 residues. The CDR3 reads CSVEDNGPNQYF. In DNA, the CDR3 is TGCAGCGTTGAAGATAACGGGCCCAATCAGTACTTC.

J is TRBJ1-2 and V is TRBV30; tentatively, D is TRBD1 (6 bases). Trimming cost V 1 base and J 5 bases, with 14 bases left between them. Germline CDR1 is GTSNPN and CDR2 is SVGIG (reference sequence). This CDR3 is built from 14 residues. The CDR3 loop is CAWSGVDRFYGYTF. CDR3 bases: TGTGCCTGGAGTGGGGTAGACAGGTTTTATGGCTACACCTTC.

The V call is TRBV7-6, the J call TRBJ2-1; D ambiguous. CDR3 length: 11 residues. V shed 1 base and J shed 9 bases, with 4 bases lying between them. Germline V gene sequence: CDR1 SGHVS, CDR2 FNYEAQ. Here the CDR3 DNA reads TGTGCCAGCAGCTTAGGGAGTGAGCAGTTCTTC. It yields the protein CASSLGSEQFF.

This chain links TRBV29-1 with TRBJ2-7; D is unclear. The CDR3 is 13 amino acids. Trimming shortened V by 2 bases and J by 0 bases, and 8 bases separated the two germline ends. Germline V gene sequence: CDR1 SQVTM, CDR2 ANQGSEA. In DNA, the CDR3 is TGCAGCGTTGAAAGCACATTCTCCTACGAGCAGTACTTC. Translated, it gives CSVESTFSYEQYF.

The V call is TRBV4-1, the J call TRBJ1-1; 7 bases fit TRBD1. With 4 bases clipped from V and 2 bases from J, the junction kept 7 bases outside the gene matches. Looked up from germline, CDR1 is MGHRA and CDR2 is YSYEKL. This CDR3 region has 15 residues. Here the CDR3 DNA reads TGCGCCAGCAGCCCTGAGGGGGCGGGAAACACTGAAGCTTTCTTT. It is translated as CASSPEGAGNTEAFF.

Only a few counts were recorded for this clone. The CDR3 DNA is TGTGCCATCTCCGGGACAGGGGACTACGAGCAGTACTTC. Amino acids: CAISGTGDYEQYF. The chain is built from TRBV2 and TRBJ2-7; 10 positions agree with TRBD1. The CDR3 loop spans 13 amino acids. The V segment lost 10 bases and the J segment 3 bases; nucleotides outside the gene matches: 6. Germline assignment: CDR1 SNHLY and CDR2 FYNNEI.

The chain employs TRBV4-1 and TRBJ2-5, with 7 bases matching TRBD1. V trimming: 1 base; J trimming: 3 bases; junction bases outside the gene matches: 14. Germline lookup yields CDR1 MGHRA and CDR2 YSYEKL. The CDR3 consists of 18 residues. The CDR3 sequence is CASSQALIGGPTEETQYF. In nucleotides, the CDR3 is TGCGCCAGCAGCCAAGCTTTAATAGGGGGCCCGACCGAAGAGACCCAGTACTTC.

The V gene is TRBV11-1, the J gene TRBJ1-2; 8 nucleotides match TRBD1. Germline V CDR1 and CDR2: SGHAT, FQDESV (reference sequence). The J segment lost 4 bases and the V segment lost 4 bases, leaving 5 bases of the junction unmatched. This CDR3 spans 14 amino acids. CDR3 sequence: CASSSNRGFYGYTF. For the CDR3, the DNA is TGTGCCAGCAGCTCCAACAGGGGGTTCTATGGCTACACCTTC.

CDR3 region: CAEQTGTTEAFF. As DNA, the CDR3 is TGTGCCGAACAAACAGGGACCACTGAAGCTTTCTTT. V is TRBV2 and J is TRBJ1-1, with D tentatively TRBD1 (6 bases). The CDR3 runs to 12 residues. V was shortened by 11 bases and J by 4 bases, with 14 bases between the two germline ends. Germline-derived CDR1 and CDR2 are SNHLY and FYNNEI.

This chain links TRBV5-8 with TRBJ2-7, with D perhaps matching TRBD1 (5 bases). This CDR3 comprises 12 residues. Looked up from germline, CDR1 is SGHTS and CDR2 is YDEGEE. Trimming stripped 4 bases from V and 4 bases from J, with 9 bases between. CDR3 DNA sequence: TGTGCCAGCAGCCCGGACAAATACGAGCAGTACTTC. Protein product: CASSPDKYEQYF.

The gene calls are TRBV6-5 and TRBJ1-3; 7 nucleotides agree with TRBD1. The CDR3 is made up of 14 amino acids. Germline values: CDR1 MNHEY, CDR2 SVGAGI. The J segment lost 8 bases and the V segment lost 4 bases, leaving 8 bases of the junction unmatched. CDR3 region: CASSLGGSGYTIYF. For the CDR3, the DNA is TGTGCCAGCAGTTTAGGGGGCTCGGGTTACACCATATATTTT.

The chain is built from TRBV14 and TRBJ2-3; D is perhaps TRBD1 (6 bases). This CDR3 contains 16 residues. The germline CDR1 and CDR2 sequences are SGHDN and FVKESK. V lost 0 bases to trimming and J lost 5 bases, with 15 bases between them. CDR3 DNA sequence: TGTGCCAGCAGCCAAGATCCGCGGACAGCGGAAGATACGCAGTATTTT. Protein product: CASSQDPRTAEDTQYF.

The chain combines TRBV14 with TRBJ2-7; unclear D gene. Germline V gene sequence: CDR1 SGHDN, CDR2 FVKESK. The V and J ends lost 4 bases and 2 bases respectively, with 9 bases between them. The CDR3 length is 13 residues. CDR3 residues: CASSLARTYEQYF. The CDR3 DNA is TGTGCCAGCAGCCTGGCACGGACCTACGAGCAGTACTTC.